Given below is one T cell receptor (beta chain) in context. The antigen is unknown. Generated by immunoSEQ multiplex PCR, the TCRdb table keeps only in-frame clones and is missing some. The sample has about 99,000 clones, just over 90% seen once. This sample stems from a study of T cell responses to AZD1222 COVID-19 vaccine. Study-wide findings and caveats: Seropositive at baseline were only a handful of AZD1222 recipients. The sample set comprised mostly white British donors with more females, and clonal diversity was possibly underestimated. There were vaccine-associated CD4 TCRs across spike, dominant at 160-218 and 743-854. With two AZD1222 doses given, Spike-specific TCR breadth and depth both rose.

V lost 1 base, J lost 5 bases, and 12 bases lay in between. Germline V gives CDR1 LGHNA, CDR2 YNFKEQ. There are 14 residues in the CDR3. Sequenced material: peripheral blood, taken 28 days after the second AZD1222 dose. This chain connects TRBV4-2 to TRBJ2-7, with D possibly being TRBD1 (5 bases). The sequence came from an adult who received the AZD1222 COVID-19 vaccine. CDR3 loop: CASSQGRGSDEQYF. CDR3 DNA sequence: TGTGCCAGCAGCCAAGGTAGGGGTTCCGACGAGCAGTACTTC.